Sequencing of this TCR beta chain was carried out in a study of beta chain features in type 1 diabetes. Regarding the study as a whole: All four CD4+ subsets of Type 1 diabetes patients contained TCRB CDR3s that were moderately but significantly shorter.

CDR1 is SGHVS, CDR2 FQNEAQ, per germline. The CDR3 runs to 14 residues. The V end lost 5 bases, the J end lost 5 bases, and 14 bases lay between the germline ends. Comments on this clone: Antigen specificity is unknown.

Reverse transcription of all isolated RNA meant that expressed TCRB transcripts were sequenced. Only in-frame clones appear in the TCRdb table, and some are missing; sequencing was by immunoSEQ multiplex PCR. The table lists over 600,000 clones, around 12% of them singletons. This sequence joins TRBV7-8 and TRBJ2-3; D possibly matches TRBD1 or TRBD2 (6 bases each). The sequence came from a young man with type 1 diabetes. What was sequenced was naive CD4+ T cells from blood. The CDR3 reads CASSSLEGGDTQYF. Here the CDR3 DNA reads TGTGCCAGCAGCAGCTTAGAGGGGGGAGATACGCAGTATTTT.